One and the same sample provided the 5 T cell receptor beta chains below, sequenced in a study of blood T cell repertoires in COVID-19. Data came from immunoSEQ multiplex PCR; TCRdb stores just in-frame clones and leaves some out. The data contain around 250,000 clones, roughly 80% of them singletons. Input material: peripheral blood. These receptors were taken from a young woman with acute or convalescent COVID-19.

The V and J genes are TRBV7-6 and TRBJ1-4; 7 bases line up with TRBD1. Germline trimming cut 1 base from V and 0 bases from J; bases unmatched to any gene: 5. The CDR3 length is 17 residues. Germline lookup yields CDR1 SGHVS and CDR2 FNYEAQ. Written as DNA, the CDR3 is TGTGCCAGCAGCTTAGTGACAGGGATCGCAACTAATGAAAAACTGTTTTTT. Encoded protein: CASSLVTGIATNEKLFF.

This clone was counted once. The chain joins TRBV6-2 or TRBV6-3 to TRBJ2-2; 12 positions match TRBD2. The CDR3 runs to 17 residues. Germline V CDR1 and CDR2: MNHEY, SVGEGT. Germline trimming cut 2 bases from V and 6 bases from J; bases unmatched to any gene: 7. Written as DNA, the CDR3 is TGTGCCAGCAGTTACCTCTGGACTAGCGGGACCGCCGGGGAGCTGTTTTTT. Translated, it gives CASSYLWTSGTAGELFF.

The gene calls are TRBV27 and TRBJ2-1; 11 bases line up with TRBD2. The CDR3 loop spans 15 amino acids. V lost 8 bases and J lost 0; bases outside the gene matches: 3. Germline-derived CDR1 and CDR2 are MNHEY and SMNVEV (reference sequence). The CDR3, as DNA: TGTGCCAGCGCCACTAGCGGGAGCTCCTACAATGAGCAGTTCTTC. As protein: CASATSGSSYNEQFF.

The sample holds a few counts of this clone. The chain carries TRBV12-2 and TRBJ1-2; no DNA check was done on the table's D call, TRBD1. TRBV12-2 is a pseudogene segment. The CDR3 is 16 amino acids. CDR3 bases: TGTGCAAGTCGCCTACCTCGAAGGGGGCCGGACTATGGCTACACCTTC. As protein: CASRLPRRGPDYGYTF.

This chain connects TRBV27 to TRBJ1-5; D unclear. Germline-derived CDR1 and CDR2 are MNHEY and SMNVEV (reference sequence). The CDR3 extends over 14 amino acids. Trimming took 2 bases from V and 1 from J, leaving 6 bases between them. The DNA of the CDR3 is TGTGCCAGCAGTTTAGCAGGAAGCAATCAGCCCCAGCATTTT. Protein sequence: CASSLAGSNQPQHF.